The clone carrying this T cell receptor beta chain has a single count. No antigen is known for it. Deletions cut 1 base from V and 4 bases from J, with 11 bases between. Germline V gene lookup returns CDR1 SGHTA and CDR2 FQGNSA. This CDR3 has 15 amino acids. This sample was included in a study of cytomegalovirus exposure and HLA in healthy donors. Study conclusions and caveats: Under in vitro conditions, three CMV-associated chains were confirmed as specific for CMV antigens.

Some clones are missing from TCRdb's copy, which holds only in-frame ones; the method was immunoSEQ multiplex PCR. The repertoire includes 57,000 or so clones, 95% to 96% of them detected once, and 0.7% to 0.95% sits in the top ten. The V call is TRBV7-2, the J call TRBJ1-5; TRBD1 is a possible D gene (6 bases). This sequence was found in a young man in good health and CMV-seronegative. The sequenced sample consisted of PBMCs. The CDR3 loop is CASSLGQDPNQPQHF. CDR3 sequence (DNA): TGTGCCAGCAGCTTAGGACAGGACCCGAATCAGCCCCAGCATTTT.